This T cell receptor (beta chain) was recorded in a study of shared clonotypes between healthy human individuals (dated by TCRdb to about 2020). Concerning the study at large: A few men and two women, aged 18 to 49 years, made up the cohort. For each donor, CD4 naive and CD4 memory were each run on three plates, CD8 naive on two plates, and CD8 memory on one plate. To estimate repertoire size and how much clonotype sharing occurs between individuals, the study deeply sequenced the blood TCR repertoires of roughly 5 healthy adults. To increase sequencing depth and limit assay-specific biases, TCR repertoire library preparation and sequencing were carried out by different laboratories using diverse techniques. Per donor, leukapheresis produced somewhere between about 0.85 and 10 billion PBMCs.

The donors were healthy, HIV-negative adults with no recently reported acute infections or vaccinations. All donors were Caucasian adults living in Nashville, Tennessee, USA. CD4+ T cells were enriched through magnetic negative selection, after which naive cells were positively selected on CD45RA and the remaining negative fraction served as the memory subset. Blood was obtained by leukapheresis, after which PBMCs were separated by Ficoll-Histopaque density gradient centrifugation and cryopreserved in liquid nitrogen vapor phase. Analytical flow cytometry was used to check the purity and quantity of each magnetically sorted T cell population. From each sorted fraction, genomic DNA was isolated and quantified by UV absorbance on a Nanodrop 2000c. From the cysteine up to the phenylalanine, the CDR3 has a length of 12 residues. Just the 36-base CDR3 DNA is kept, in frame starting at base 1. Via the germline V gene, CDR1 is SNHLY and CDR2 FYNNEI. Trimming costs V 3 bases and J 8 bases, and their ends lie 7 bases apart.

Remarks on this clone: Its target antigen remains unknown. The input lacks base qualities; no much larger clone sits a single base away.

Results the study describes overall, beyond this receptor: Larger estimated clonotype richness was generally found for naive subsets than for memory subsets. Incomplete sequencing was indicated by rarefaction of sorted-subset datasets, despite the large sequencing depth. Based on pairwise subsampling, the degree of clonotype sharing among donors was expected to be affected by sequencing depth. Only blood was sampled, and tissue TCR repertoires likely differ from those in blood. Because the study included only a small number of donors, the genetic and exposure-history diversity represented was limited. Clonotypes shared by all four sorted-subset donors showed higher generation probabilities than non-shared clonotypes. Across several donors, around 5% of naive CD4, 3% to 3.5% of naive CD8, roughly 2.3% of memory CD4, and approximately 0.42% of memory CD8 clonotypes were shared.

Using the deep immunoSEQ assay, TCR CDR3 regions were amplified from genomic DNA by multiplex PCR. Extracted genomic DNA from each cell subset was distributed evenly across all wells of several immunoSEQ 96-well plates, and each plate was treated as a replicate. For sorted subsets, each replicate PCR was loaded with roughly 200 ng genomic DNA, equivalent to about 33,000 T cell genomes. Purified libraries were measured with a Qubit 3.0 fluorometer, size-checked on a Bioanalyzer 2100, and measured again with the KAPA Library Quantification kit. Every immunoSEQ 96-well plate was sequenced on a separate single-read 150-cycle Illumina NextSeq 550 flow cell. Turning to the authors' computational methods: Because the immunoSEQ output held only junctional sequences and lacked quality scores, the filtering could not match the filtering applied to full-length reads. Sequences were annotated with PyIR, a Python wrapper for IgBLAST v1.9, using IMGT germline references to assign V/J genes and CDR3. Reads with weak V/J assignments (E-value above 1e-6), missing CDR3, stop codons, out-of-frame junctions, or ambiguous translated residues were removed. V3J clonotypes were defined by identical inferred V gene, J gene, and CDR3 amino acid sequence. To compute the percentage overlap between repertoires, the number of shared unique clonotypes was divided by the size of the smaller repertoire. RTK rarefaction, the Chao1 estimator, and Recon v2.1 estimates of unobserved clonotypes were used to assess repertoire richness. For all TCRbeta clonotypes obtained by the gDNA method from a few donors, generation probabilities were computed with OLGA. The source is immuneACCESS, and TCRdb retained only in-frame sequences with V and J called. Part of the clones is not carried over; for the studies checked, unresolved V genes explain less than half of this, and the remainder is unexplained. Clone size and the V and J calls come from that table; the DNA yielded D and trimming. The sample yields over a million clones; over 95% were counted once. Over 1% of the sample is in the top ten clones.

Sequenced: naive CD4+ T cells sorted from blood. Taken with the paper, the label for cell subset or site translates to: CD45RA+ positively selected. The receptor was derived from a man aged 25-45 years in good health. This receptor chain uses TRBV2 and TRBJ1-4; the D gene is possibly TRBD1, with 5 bases matching. The nucleotides are TGTGCCAGCAGTGACAGGGAGGAAAAACTGTTTTTT. This sequence encodes CASSDREEKLFF.